This T cell receptor (beta chain) was recovered during a study of blood T cell repertoires in COVID-19 (dated by TCRdb to the early 2020s). Background on the whole study: Samples covering the acute and convalescent phases of COVID-19 were provided by collaborators in the United States, Italy and Spain. The sample metadata nearly always contained a de-identified subject ID, COVID-19 status, age in years and sex. The samples were drawn from the first 160 participants of the ongoing ImmuneRACE study and from 1,254 subjects provided by 6 global collaborators. The dataset comprised deeply sampled blood TCRbeta repertoires from subjects exposed to, actively infected with, or recovered from COVID-19. Where available, HLA class I and class II types were obtained from metadata supplied by the sample provider rather than from assay-based typing. The material from the prospective study consisted of cDNA or gDNA derived from T cells, B-cell-depleted T cells, or PBMCs. The repertoires were made available in a free public database intended to serve as a resource for research on the immune response to SARS-CoV-2. General study outcomes and caveats: Clinical and demographic metadata were provided uncurated, with the amount varying by source and participant.

The CDR3 covers 15 residues, taking in both the cysteine and the phenylalanine. Of all the DNA, just the CDR3 is kept, 45 bases in frame from base 1. CDR1 and CDR2 were assigned from the germline V gene as SGHRS and YFSETQ. V loses 4 bases, J loses 2 bases, and the germline ends lie 15 bases apart. Collaborating institutions collected whole blood in K2EDTA tubes following their own protocols. For TCRbeta analysis, collaborators shipped samples as frozen whole blood, isolated PBMCs, or DNA extracted from either of those sample types. The immunoSEQ Assay, a bias-controlled multiplex PCR, was used to amplify TCRbeta CDR3 regions from genomic DNA. In the authors' own workflow: The number of nucleated cells in each sample was estimated by amplification of reference gene primers within the assay. Sequence reads were collapsed and filtered to measure the absolute abundance of every unique TCRbeta CDR3 rearrangement. For each sample, productive Simpson clonality was calculated by taking the square root of Simpson's diversity index across productive rearrangements. TCRdb holds this immuneACCESS table with in-frame rearrangements only. Some clones are missing; in checked studies, unresolved V genes explain under half, and the rest has no known cause. V, J and clone size were drawn from that table, and D and trimming were deduced from the DNA. The table for this sample lists some 100,000 clones; approximately 82% of them were counted only once. The top ten clones comprise 7.9% of the sample.

As to this clone: Its antigen is not yet known. No base qualities exist here, and no much larger clone lies one base off it.

Sequenced material: peripheral blood. Recombination linked TRBV5-1 to TRBJ1-1, with TRBD1 tentatively as D gene (6 bases match). This TCR was sampled from a woman older than 75 with active or convalescent COVID-19. The CDR3 region reads CASSVTGTTNTEAFF. The nucleotides read TGCGCCAGCAGCGTAACAGGGACTACTAACACTGAAGCTTTCTTT.